One sample yielded the 32 T cell receptor beta chains listed below, sequenced in a study of OX40 agonist ivuxolimab in advanced cancers. Libraries were prepared by immunoSEQ multiplex PCR; TCRdb keeps only in-frame clonotypes and omits some of them. The table records about 110,000 clones, approximately 90% of them present only once. This material consisted of CD4+ or CD8+ T cells sorted from blood, taken in a trial of the OX40 agonist ivuxolimab. These receptors originate from an adult with an advanced solid tumor such as melanoma, head and neck, liver or kidney cancer.

The chain has TRBV9 and TRBJ2-3, with 7 bases matching TRBD1. V lost 0 bases, J lost 1 base, and 2 bases stayed unmatched. The length of the CDR3 is 15 residues. Germline values: CDR1 SGDLS, CDR2 YYNGEE. CDR3 sequence (DNA): TGTGCCAGCAGCGTAGTTGGACAGGGCACAGATACGCAGTATTTT. As protein: CASSVVGQGTDTQYF.

The J gene is TRBJ2-7, the V gene TRBV28; D gene unclear. V dropped 6 bases and J dropped 0 bases, with 15 bases sitting between them. Looked up from germline, CDR1 is MDHEN and CDR2 is SYDVKM. The CDR3 consists of 15 residues. CDR3 region: CASSFDPSSSYEQYF. CDR3 DNA sequence: TGTGCCAGCAGCTTTGACCCCTCCAGCTCCTACGAGCAGTACTTC.

The rearrangement links TRBV11-3 to TRBJ1-1; 12 nucleotides line up with TRBD1. Germline V gives CDR1 SGHNT, CDR2 YENEEA. Trimming removed 0 bases from V and 3 bases from J; junction bases left unmatched: 5. This CDR3 is built from 17 residues. The CDR3 region is CASSLDFGTGGHTEAFF. In nucleotides, the CDR3 is TGTGCCAGCAGCTTAGATTTCGGGACAGGGGGCCACACTGAAGCTTTCTTT.

This clone has just a few counts. The V and J genes are TRBV5-1 and TRBJ2-3; TRBD2 agrees at 12 bases. This CDR3 has 18 residues. V shed 3 bases and J 0 bases; nucleotides not matched to a gene: 8. Germline V gene data show CDR1 as SGHRS and CDR2 as YFSETQ. As DNA, the CDR3 is TGCGCCAGCAGCTGGATAATGACTAGCGGGAGTAGCACAGATACGCAGTATTTT. Its translation: CASSWIMTSGSSTDTQYF.

This clone was found once. V is TRBV7-2 and J is TRBJ2-7, with D possibly being TRBD2 (5 bases). Germline values: CDR1 SGHTA, CDR2 FQGNSA. V lost 5 bases and J 7 bases, leaving 15 bases between the germline ends. This CDR3 is 13 amino acids long. In DNA form, the CDR3 reads TGTGCCAGCAGCCCGGCCAATACTAGGGAGCAGTACTTC. This sequence encodes CASSPANTREQYF.

The rearrangement joins TRBV25-1 to TRBJ2-7, with 8 positions matching TRBD2. The CDR3 is 13 residues long. In germline, CDR1 is MGHDK, CDR2 SYGVNS. Unmatched junction bases numbered 4, after V lost 4 bases and J lost 5 bases. The CDR3 nucleotides read TGTGCCAGCAGTGTGAGCGGGAGCCACGAGCAGTACTTC. It codes for CASSVSGSHEQYF.

The chain joins TRBV27 to TRBJ1-2; 10 bases are shared with TRBD1. Germline loops: CDR1 MNHEY, CDR2 SMNVEV (reference sequence). J gave up 0 bases and V 5 bases, and 12 bases lay outside the gene matches. The CDR3 consists of 18 residues. The CDR3 nucleotides read TGTGCCAGCAGTACACTACGGGACAGGGGCCTGCCTAACTATGGCTACACCTTC. Translated: CASSTLRDRGLPNYGYTF.

J is TRBJ2-5 and V is TRBV19; a possible D gene is TRBD2 (6 bases). V was clipped by 4 bases and J by 5 bases, with 17 bases between them. The CDR3 extends over 15 amino acids. Germline values: CDR1 LNHDA, CDR2 SQIVND (reference sequence). CDR3 sequence (DNA): TGTGCCAGTAGTAGAGGAATCCGGGAGCCGGAGACCCAGTACTTC. The encoded protein is CASSRGIREPETQYF.

The rearrangement joins TRBV30 to TRBJ1-5; 8 bases align to TRBD1. The CDR3 is made up of 15 amino acids. V shed 5 bases, J shed 1 base, and the junction held 7 bases outside the gene matches. Germline values: CDR1 GTSNPN, CDR2 SVGIG (reference sequence). In DNA, the CDR3 is TGTGCCTGGGCTCAGGGGGCGTCGAGCAATCAGCCCCAGCATTTT. This encodes CAWAQGASSNQPQHF.

The chain recombines TRBV28 with TRBJ1-5; the match to TRBD1 covers 10 bases. Trimming took 8 bases from V and 6 from J; bases not matched to a gene: 10. Germline loops: CDR1 MDHEN, CDR2 SYDVKM. This CDR3 region has 15 residues. DNA of the CDR3: TGTGCCAGCTCTCGGGACAGGGGATTCAGTCAGCCCCAGCATTTT. Translated: CASSRDRGFSQPQHF.

This rearrangement joins TRBV30 to TRBJ1-3; tentatively, D is TRBD1 (6 bases). Germline CDR1 and CDR2: GTSNPN and SVGIG (reference sequence). The CDR3 contains 14 residues. The V and J ends lost 0 bases and 0 bases respectively, with 6 bases between them. Here the CDR3 DNA reads TGTGCCTGGAGTGTAGGGGGCTCTGGAAACACCATATATTTT. Translating it yields CAWSVGGSGNTIYF. The complete variable domain, with remaining parts taken from reference TRBV30 and TRBJ1-3, reads SQTIHQWPATLVQPVGSPLSLECTVEGTSNPNLYWYRQAAGRGLQLLFYSVGIGQISSEVPQNLSASRPQDRQFILSSKKLLLSDSGFYLCAWSVGGSGNTIYFGEGSWLTVV.

V and J are TRBV9 and TRBJ1-3; 10 bases are shared with TRBD1. This CDR3 contains 14 residues. V shed 3 bases, J shed 9 bases, and the junction held 6 bases outside the gene matches. Germline lookup yields CDR1 SGDLS and CDR2 YYNGEE. The CDR3 DNA is TGTGCCAGCAGCGCCGGGACAGGGGCGATCACCATATATTTT. Its translation is CASSAGTGAITIYF.

The J gene is TRBJ2-2, the V gene TRBV19, with TRBD2 matching over 8 bases. After removal of 5 bases from V and 5 bases from J, the junction contained 1 base not matched to a gene. The CDR3 is made up of 13 amino acids. Germline V gives CDR1 LNHDA, CDR2 SQIVND (reference sequence). The CDR3 is CASSPSGTGELFF. Written as DNA, the CDR3 is TGTGCCAGTAGTCCTAGCGGGACCGGGGAGCTGTTTTTT.

The rearrangement joins TRBV28 to TRBJ1-2, with TRBD1 matching over 10 bases. V lost 5 bases and J lost 2; bases outside the gene matches: 5. CDR3 length: 15 residues. Germline CDR1 is MDHEN and CDR2 is SYDVKM. CDR3 DNA: TGTGCCAGCAGTACAGACAGGGGGCGAAACTATGGCTACACCTTC. Protein sequence: CASSTDRGRNYGYTF.

CDR3 amino acids: CASSTQGKANTGELFF. Written as DNA, the CDR3 is TGTGCCAGCAGCACCCAGGGGAAGGCGAACACCGGGGAGCTGTTTTTT. J is TRBJ2-2 and V is TRBV9; perhaps TRBD1 as D (6 bases). This CDR3 region has 16 residues. From germline, CDR1 is SGDLS and CDR2 YYNGEE. Trimming removed 4 bases at V and 0 bases at J, with 13 bases between.

V and J are TRBV5-1 and TRBJ1-6, with 9 bases identical to TRBD1. This CDR3 comprises 17 residues. CDR1 is SGHRS, CDR2 YFSETQ, per germline. Trimming cost V 3 bases and J 6 bases; bases outside gene matches: 10. CDR3 protein: CASSSGTGRAFNSPLHF. The CDR3 DNA follows: TGCGCCAGCAGCTCGGGGACAGGGAGGGCCTTTAATTCACCCCTCCACTTT.

The chain couples TRBV21-1 to TRBJ2-5; the DNA was not used to check the table's D call, TRBD1. TRBV21-1 represents a pseudogene. The CDR3 extends over 16 amino acids. The CDR3 protein is CASSVPGTGGIGTQYF. The CDR3 nucleotides read TGTGCCAGCAGCGTCCCCGGGACAGGGGGAATCGGGACCCAGTACTTC.

This rearrangement joins TRBV9 to TRBJ2-3; D is possibly TRBD1 (7 bases). The V gene lost 2 bases and the J gene lost 4 bases, with 14 bases spanning the gap. Germline CDR1 SGDLS, CDR2 YYNGEE. The CDR3 totals 15 residues. The CDR3 DNA reads as TGTGCCAGCAGCGTGCTGGGACAGCGGGCAGATACGCAGTATTTT. As protein: CASSVLGQRADTQYF.

In its sample, this clone was seen a few times. This sequence joins TRBV7-9 and TRBJ2-7, with D tentatively TRBD1 or TRBD2 (5 bases each). This CDR3 has 13 residues. CDR1 and CDR2 (germline): SEHNR, FQNEAQ (reference sequence). V dropped 5 bases and J dropped 0 bases, with 8 bases sitting between them. CDR3 bases: TGTGCCAGCAGCCCCGGGACCTCCTACGAGCAGTACTTC. Protein sequence: CASSPGTSYEQYF.

The chain recombines TRBV7-8 with TRBJ2-7; the D gene is possibly TRBD1 (5 bases). The CDR3 has 15 amino acids. CDR1 is SGHVS, CDR2 FQNEAQ, per germline. Trimming cost V 3 bases and J 4 bases, with 16 bases left between them. This CDR3 reads CASSLGPGQLYEQYF. In DNA, the CDR3 is TGTGCCAGCAGCTTGGGCCCCGGACAACTATACGAGCAGTACTTC.

The chain joins TRBV27 to TRBJ2-2; D possibly matches TRBD1 or TRBD2 (6 bases each). Germline assignment: CDR1 MNHEY and CDR2 SMNVEV (reference sequence). CDR3 size: 16 residues. Deletions cut 5 bases from V and 6 bases from J, with 19 bases between. The CDR3 region is CASSPYGGSLAGELFF. CDR3 in DNA: TGTGCCAGCAGTCCTTACGGGGGCTCCCTCGCCGGGGAGCTGTTTTTT.

This chain links TRBV5-4 with TRBJ1-2, with D unresolved. V was trimmed by 3 bases and J by 2 bases, leaving 8 bases between them. Germline CDR1 and CDR2: SGHNT and YYREEE (reference sequence). CDR3 size: 13 residues. CDR3 bases: TGTGCCAGCAGCTCCGGGAACAACTATGGCTACACCTTC. It translates to CASSSGNNYGYTF. The full variable domain, its missing parts supplied by reference TRBV5-4 and TRBJ1-2, is ETGVTQSPTHLIKTRGQQVTLRCSSQSGHNTVSWYQQALGQGPQFIFQYYREEENGRGNFPPRFSGLQFPNYSSELNVNALELDDSALYLCASSSGNNYGYTFGSGTRLTVV.

This chain joins TRBV4-1 and TRBJ2-2, with D perhaps matching TRBD1 or TRBD2 (5 bases each). The germline V gene encodes CDR1 MGHRA and CDR2 YSYEKL. V lost 4 bases to trimming and J lost 3 bases, with 12 bases between them. The CDR3 totals 15 residues. CDR3: CASSLWGMDTGELFF. The CDR3 region has the DNA TGCGCCAGCAGCCTTTGGGGGATGGACACCGGGGAGCTGTTTTTT.

The chain combines TRBV28 with TRBJ1-3; a weak D match, TRBD1 (5 bases). Germline V gene sequence: CDR1 MDHEN, CDR2 SYDVKM. The CDR3 is made up of 16 amino acids. Trimming pared 7 bases from V and 3 bases from J, leaving 19 bases between. The CDR3: CASTVTPGLGGNTIYF. In DNA form, the CDR3 reads TGTGCCAGCACGGTAACCCCAGGGTTAGGTGGAAACACCATATATTTT.

CDR3 sequence: CASSQDSGLNEKLFF. The CDR3 DNA is TGCGCCAGCAGCCAAGACAGTGGGCTTAATGAAAAACTGTTTTTT. The chain combines TRBV4-1 with TRBJ1-4; D not resolved. V was clipped by 0 bases and J by 4 bases, with 9 bases between them. The CDR3 loop spans 15 amino acids. Germline values: CDR1 MGHRA, CDR2 YSYEKL.

This chain links TRBV28 with TRBJ2-7; D perhaps matches TRBD1 (6 bases). Germline values: CDR1 MDHEN, CDR2 SYDVKM. V shed 8 bases and J shed 0 bases, with 17 bases lying between them. The CDR3 sequence is 15 residues long. The CDR3 nucleotides read TGTGCCAGCCGCCAGAGCGCAGGGGACTCCTACGAGCAGTACTTC. Its translation: CASRQSAGDSYEQYF.

The rearrangement links TRBV19 to TRBJ2-2; D remains ambiguous. This CDR3 contains 15 residues. Per the germline V gene, CDR1 is LNHDA and CDR2 is SQIVND (reference sequence). The V end lost 1 base, the J end lost 4 bases, and 10 bases lay between the germline ends. The CDR3 coding sequence is TGTGCCAGTAGTATAGCAGGCGTGGGCACCGGGGAGCTGTTTTTT. Translating it yields CASSIAGVGTGELFF. Complete variable domain (other parts from reference TRBV19 and TRBJ2-2): DGGITQSPKYLFRKEGQNVTLSCEQNLNHDAMYWYRQDPGQGLRLIYYSQIVNDFQKGDIAEGYSVSREKKESFPLTVTSAQKNPTAFYLCASSIAGVGTGELFFGEGSRLTVL.

The chain joins TRBV5-1 to TRBJ1-2; maybe TRBD1 (5 bases). Trimming pared 0 bases from V and 6 bases from J, leaving 18 bases between. CDR1 is SGHRS, CDR2 YFSETQ, per germline. There are 16 residues in the CDR3. Written as DNA, the CDR3 is TGCGCCAGCAGCTTGGGTGGAGCGGGCCCCAGGGATGGCTACACCTTC. Its translation: CASSLGGAGPRDGYTF.

The chain employs TRBV9 and TRBJ2-7; D ambiguous. Germline V gene data show CDR1 as SGDLS and CDR2 as YYNGEE. This CDR3 is built from 13 residues. V was pared by 3 bases and J by 6 bases, with 13 bases between. The CDR3 loop reads CASSDGRIGEQYF. Here the CDR3 DNA reads TGTGCCAGCAGCGACGGTAGAATAGGCGAGCAGTACTTC.

The J gene is TRBJ1-1, the V gene TRBV7-9, with D perhaps TRBD1 (6 bases). The V end lost 2 bases, the J end lost 0 bases, and 13 bases lay between the germline ends. CDR3 size: 16 residues. The germline gives CDR1 SEHNR, CDR2 FQNEAQ (reference sequence). The DNA of the CDR3 is TGTGCCAGCAGCTTATCTCCAGGGGACATGAACACTGAAGCTTTCTTT. It is translated as CASSLSPGDMNTEAFF.

The chain employs TRBV27 and TRBJ2-3, with a tentative D call TRBD2 (5 bases). Trimming cost V 4 bases and J 2 bases, with 19 bases left between them. Germline CDR1 is MNHEY and CDR2 is SMNVEV (reference sequence). This CDR3 has 17 residues. CDR3 loop: CASSSPRGQENTDTQYF. The DNA for the CDR3 is TGTGCCAGCAGTTCACCTCGCGGGCAGGAGAACACAGATACGCAGTATTTT.

The chain combines TRBV9 with TRBJ2-5; 12 nucleotides align to TRBD2. Unmatched junction bases numbered 6, after V lost 4 bases and J lost 2 bases. This CDR3 is built from 16 residues. CDR1 and CDR2 from the germline V gene are SGDLS and YYNGEE. CDR3 region: CASSLGLAGRQETQYF. The DNA for the CDR3 is TGTGCCAGCAGCCTTGGACTAGCGGGACGACAAGAGACCCAGTACTTC.